This TCR beta chain was observed in a study of T cells expressing NK-cell markers. Study-wide results and caveats: The share of CD8+ T cells held by dominant NKG2C+ clonotypes was about 1.0-7.5% in more than 5 donors.

One entry per CDR3 protein, without DNA, is what TCRdb gives after re-calling the 5' RACE reads. The sample spans some 300,000 distinct CDR3 sequences; the ten largest clones claim about 0.4%. CDR1 is DFQATT and CDR2 is SNEGSKA in the germline V gene (reference sequence). This CDR3 region has 12 residues. A remark on this clonotype: Its target is not known.

The rearrangement joins TRBV20-1 to TRBJ2-7; the D call of TRBD1 rests on TCRdb alone, since no DNA is present to check it. This sequence was found in a man aged 18 to 29 in good health. The sequencing input was blood T cells: a sorted CD56 or NKG2C T cell subset, CD4+ or CD8+ T cells, or bulk PBMC T cells (not recorded which). This CDR3 reads CSPRGRSYEQYF.